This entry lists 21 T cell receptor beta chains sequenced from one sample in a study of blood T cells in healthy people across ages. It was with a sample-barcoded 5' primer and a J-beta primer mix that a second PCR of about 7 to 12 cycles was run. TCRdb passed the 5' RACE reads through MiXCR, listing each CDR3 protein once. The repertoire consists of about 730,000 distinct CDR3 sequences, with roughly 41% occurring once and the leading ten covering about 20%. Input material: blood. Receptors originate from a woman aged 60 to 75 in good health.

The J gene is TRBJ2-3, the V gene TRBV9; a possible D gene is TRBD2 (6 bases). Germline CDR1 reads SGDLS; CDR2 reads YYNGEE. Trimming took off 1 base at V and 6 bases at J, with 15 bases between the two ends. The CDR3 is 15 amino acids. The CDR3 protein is CASSVRWRAPDTQYF. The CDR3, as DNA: TGTGCCAGCAGCGTAAGGTGGAGGGCGCCCGATACGCAGTATTTT.

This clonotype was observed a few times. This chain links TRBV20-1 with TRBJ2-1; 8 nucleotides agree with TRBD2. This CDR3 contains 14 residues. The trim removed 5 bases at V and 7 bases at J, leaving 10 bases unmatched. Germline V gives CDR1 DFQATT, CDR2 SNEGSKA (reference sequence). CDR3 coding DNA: TGCAGTGCTGACCCGGGACTAGTTTTGAATGAGCAGTTCTTC. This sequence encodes CSADPGLVLNEQFF.

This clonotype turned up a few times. The CDR3 region has the DNA TGTGCCAGCAGTTTATGGGGGACTAGCGGGAGGGTTGAGCAGTTCTTC. It specifies CASSLWGTSGRVEQFF. The chain carries TRBV27 and TRBJ2-1, with TRBD2 matching over 16 bases. The CDR3 contains 16 residues. Germline V gene lookup returns CDR1 MNHEY and CDR2 SMNVEV (reference sequence). Unmatched junction bases numbered 3, after V lost 1 base and J lost 9 bases.

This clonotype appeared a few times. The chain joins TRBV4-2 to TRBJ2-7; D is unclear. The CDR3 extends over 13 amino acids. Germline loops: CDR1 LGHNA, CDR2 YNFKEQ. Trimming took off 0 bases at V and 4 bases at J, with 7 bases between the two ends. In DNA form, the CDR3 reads TGTGCCAGCAGCCAAGAGAGACTTTACGAGCAGTACTTC. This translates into CASSQERLYEQYF.

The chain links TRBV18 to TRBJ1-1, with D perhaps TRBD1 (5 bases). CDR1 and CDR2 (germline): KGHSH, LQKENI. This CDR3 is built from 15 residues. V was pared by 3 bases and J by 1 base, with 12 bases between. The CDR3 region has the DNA TGTGCCAGCTCACCCCGTGGGGGAGAGAACACTGAAGCTTTCTTT. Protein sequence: CASSPRGGENTEAFF.

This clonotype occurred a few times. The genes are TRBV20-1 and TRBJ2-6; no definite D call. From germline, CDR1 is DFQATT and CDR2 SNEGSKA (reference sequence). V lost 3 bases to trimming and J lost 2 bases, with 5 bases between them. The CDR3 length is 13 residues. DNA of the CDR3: TGCAGTGCTAGCCAGGCTGGGGCCAACGTCCTGACTTTC. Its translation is CSASQAGANVLTF.

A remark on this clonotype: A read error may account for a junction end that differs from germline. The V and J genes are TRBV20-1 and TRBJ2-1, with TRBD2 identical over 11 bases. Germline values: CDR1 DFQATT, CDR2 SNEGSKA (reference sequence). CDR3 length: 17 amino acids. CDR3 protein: CSARDSSGGAPYDEQFF. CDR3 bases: TGCAGTGCTAGAGATAGTAGCGGGGGGGCTCCCTACGATGAGCAGTTCTTC.

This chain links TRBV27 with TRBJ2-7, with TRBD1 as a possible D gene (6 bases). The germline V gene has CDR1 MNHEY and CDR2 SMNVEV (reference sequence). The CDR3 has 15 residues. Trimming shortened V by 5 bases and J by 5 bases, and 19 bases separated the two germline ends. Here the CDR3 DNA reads TGTGCCAGCAGTGCCACGACAGGCGCCAACAACGAGCAGTACTTC. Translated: CASSATTGANNEQYF.

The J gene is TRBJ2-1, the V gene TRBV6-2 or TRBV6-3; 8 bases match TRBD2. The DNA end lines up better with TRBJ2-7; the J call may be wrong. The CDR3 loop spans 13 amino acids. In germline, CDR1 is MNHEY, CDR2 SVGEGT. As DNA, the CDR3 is TGTGCCAGCACGACTAGCGACTACAATGAGCAGTACTTC. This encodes CASTTSDYNEQYF.

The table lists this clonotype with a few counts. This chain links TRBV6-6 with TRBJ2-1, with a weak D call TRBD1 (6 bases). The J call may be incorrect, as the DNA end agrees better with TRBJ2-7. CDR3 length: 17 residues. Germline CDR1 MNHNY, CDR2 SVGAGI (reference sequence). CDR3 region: CASSYAWDNPSYNEQYF. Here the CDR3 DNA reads TGTGCCAGCAGTTATGCGTGGGACAACCCGTCCTACAATGAGCAGTACTTC.

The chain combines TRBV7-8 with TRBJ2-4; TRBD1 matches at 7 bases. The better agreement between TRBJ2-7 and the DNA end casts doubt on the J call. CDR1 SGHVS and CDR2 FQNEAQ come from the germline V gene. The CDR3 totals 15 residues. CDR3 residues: CASSFQGVSGYEQYF. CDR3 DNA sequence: TGTGCCAGCAGCTTCCAGGGGGTTTCAGGTTACGAGCAGTACTTC.

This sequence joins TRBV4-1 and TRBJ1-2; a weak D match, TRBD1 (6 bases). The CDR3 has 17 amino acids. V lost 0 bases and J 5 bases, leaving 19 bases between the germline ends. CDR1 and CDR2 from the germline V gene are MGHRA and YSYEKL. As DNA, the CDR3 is TGCGCCAGCAGCCAAGATGCCATGGACAGTGGCATTTATGGCTACACCTTC. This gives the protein CASSQDAMDSGIYGYTF.

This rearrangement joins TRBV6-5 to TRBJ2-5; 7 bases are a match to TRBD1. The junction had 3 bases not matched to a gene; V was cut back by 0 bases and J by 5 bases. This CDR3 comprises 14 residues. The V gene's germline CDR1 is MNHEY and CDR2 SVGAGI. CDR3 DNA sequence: TGTGCCAGCAGTTACTCAGGGGGCCCGGAGACCCAGTACTTC. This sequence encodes CASSYSGGPETQYF.

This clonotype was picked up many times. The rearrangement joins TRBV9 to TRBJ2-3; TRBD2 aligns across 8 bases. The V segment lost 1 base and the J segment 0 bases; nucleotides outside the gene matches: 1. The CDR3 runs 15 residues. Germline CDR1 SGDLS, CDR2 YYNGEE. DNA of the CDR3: TGTGCCAGCAGCGTAACGGGGGGGAGCACAGATACGCAGTATTTT. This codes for CASSVTGGSTDTQYF.

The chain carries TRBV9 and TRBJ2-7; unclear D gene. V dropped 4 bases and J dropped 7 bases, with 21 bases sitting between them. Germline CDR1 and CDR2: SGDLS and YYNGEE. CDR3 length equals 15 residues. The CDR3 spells CASSPSPTSYNEQYF. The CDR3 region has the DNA TGTGCCAGCAGCCCGAGCCCCACCTCCTACAATGAGCAGTACTTC.

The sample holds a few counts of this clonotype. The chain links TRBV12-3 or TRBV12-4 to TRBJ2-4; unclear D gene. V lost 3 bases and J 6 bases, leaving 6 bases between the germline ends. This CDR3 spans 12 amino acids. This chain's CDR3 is CASSFSGNIQYF. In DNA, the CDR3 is TGTGCCAGCAGTTTTTCCGGAAACATTCAGTACTTC.

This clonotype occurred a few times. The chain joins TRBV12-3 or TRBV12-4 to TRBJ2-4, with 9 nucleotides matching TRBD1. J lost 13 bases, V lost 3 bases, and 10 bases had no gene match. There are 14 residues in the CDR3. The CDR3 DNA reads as TGTGCCAGCAGTTTGGGACAGGGTGGTTGGGAGCAGTACTTC. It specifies CASSLGQGGWEQYF.

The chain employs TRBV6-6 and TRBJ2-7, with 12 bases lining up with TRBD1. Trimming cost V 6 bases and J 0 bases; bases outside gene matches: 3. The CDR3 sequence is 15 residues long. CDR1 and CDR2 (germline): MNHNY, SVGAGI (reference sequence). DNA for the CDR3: TGTGCCAGCAGAGGGGGACAGGGGGCCTCCTACGAGCAGTACTTC. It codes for CASRGGQGASYEQYF.

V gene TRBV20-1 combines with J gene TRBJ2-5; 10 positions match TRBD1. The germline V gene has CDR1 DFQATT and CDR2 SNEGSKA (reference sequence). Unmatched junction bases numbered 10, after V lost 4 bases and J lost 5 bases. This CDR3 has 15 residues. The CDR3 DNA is TGCAGTGCTATGGGAGACAGGGGGCTTTCGGAGACCCAGTACTTC. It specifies CSAMGDRGLSETQYF.

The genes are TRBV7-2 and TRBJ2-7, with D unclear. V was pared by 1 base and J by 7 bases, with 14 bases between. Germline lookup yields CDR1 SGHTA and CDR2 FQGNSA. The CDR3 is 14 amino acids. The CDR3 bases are TGTGCCAGCAGCTTAGAGGGAACCTACAATGAGCAGTACTTC. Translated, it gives CASSLEGTYNEQYF.

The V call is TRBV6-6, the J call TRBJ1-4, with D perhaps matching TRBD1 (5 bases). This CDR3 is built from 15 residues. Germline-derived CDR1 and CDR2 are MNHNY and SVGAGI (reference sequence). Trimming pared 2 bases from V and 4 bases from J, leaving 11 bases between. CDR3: CASSYRGSGNEKLFF. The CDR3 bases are TGTGCCAGCAGTTACAGGGGATCTGGTAATGAAAAACTGTTTTTT.